A selection of T cell receptor beta chains follows, all from one sample in a study of blood T cell repertoires in COVID-19. Only in-frame clones appear in the TCRdb table, and some are missing; sequencing was by immunoSEQ multiplex PCR. The sample carries about 100,000 clones, around four fifths recorded once. Sequencing used peripheral blood. These receptors all come from a man between 65 and 85 years old with active or convalescent COVID-19. Each CDR3 is given with its conserved first and last residue. Each record gives: J gene, clone size, V gene, D gene, CDR3 DNA, CDR3 protein. The D gene is left open where the match is weak. The size entry is marked missing in some rows and otherwise reads once, few, many or a size class.

TRBJ1-2 | NA | TRBV9 | NA | TGTGCCAGCAGCGTAGGTACAGGGTTCTATGGCTACACCTTC | CASSVGTGFYGYTF
TRBJ2-1 | NA | TRBV9 | NA | TGTGCCAGCAGCGTAGGGCTCGGCGGTCGTTCCTACAATGAGCAGTTCTTC | CASSVGLGGRSYNEQFF
TRBJ1-5 | NA | TRBV6-5 | NA | TGTGCCAGCAGGACAAGTCAGCCCCAGCATTTT | CASRTSQPQHF
TRBJ1-3 | NA | TRBV7-6 | NA | TGTGCCAGCAGCTTAGATCAGGGAAGCACTGGAAACACCATATATTTT | CASSLDQGSTGNTIYF
TRBJ2-2 | NA | TRBV5-1 | NA | TGCGCCAGCAGCTCGGGACAAAACACCGGGGAGCTGTTTTTT | CASSSGQNTGELFF
TRBJ1-1 | NA | TRBV7-9 | NA | TGTGCCAGCAGCCCCTCCAGTACCAACACTGAAGCTTTCTTT | CASSPSSTNTEAFF
TRBJ2-5 | NA | TRBV5-1 | NA | TGCGCCAGCAGCAGTGGACAGCGGGAGACCCAGTACTTC | CASSSGQRETQYF
TRBJ1-2 | NA | TRBV4-3 | NA | TGCGCCAGCAGCCAAGATTACGGGCAGGCGGGGTTCTATGGCTACACCTTC | CASSQDYGQAGFYGYTF
TRBJ1-6 | NA | TRBV25-1 | NA | TGTGCCAGCAGTGGGTCACCCGGTTATAATTCACCCCTCCACTTT | CASSGSPGYNSPLHF
TRBJ1-2 | once | TRBV6-5 | TRBD1 | TGTGCCAGCAGTTACGAGGGGACAGGGGATGGCTACACCTTC | CASSYEGTGDGYTF
TRBJ1-2 | NA | TRBV7-8 | NA | TGTGCCAGCAGCTTAGACGCGAGTTTAGGGGGAGGCTACACCTTC | CASSLDASLGGGYTF